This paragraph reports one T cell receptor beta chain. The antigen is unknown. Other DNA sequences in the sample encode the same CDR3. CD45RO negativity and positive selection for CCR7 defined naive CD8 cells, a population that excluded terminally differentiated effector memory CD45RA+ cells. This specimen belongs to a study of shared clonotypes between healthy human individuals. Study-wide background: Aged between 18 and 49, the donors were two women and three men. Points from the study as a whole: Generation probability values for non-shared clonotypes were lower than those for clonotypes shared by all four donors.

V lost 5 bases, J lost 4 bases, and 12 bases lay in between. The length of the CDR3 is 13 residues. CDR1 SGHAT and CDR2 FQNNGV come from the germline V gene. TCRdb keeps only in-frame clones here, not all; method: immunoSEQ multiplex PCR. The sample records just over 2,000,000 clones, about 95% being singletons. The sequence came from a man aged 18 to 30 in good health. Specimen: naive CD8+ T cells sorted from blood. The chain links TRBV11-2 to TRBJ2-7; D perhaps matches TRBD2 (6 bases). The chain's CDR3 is CASSLGTSYEQYF. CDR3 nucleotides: TGTGCCAGCAGCCTAGGGACTTCATACGAGCAGTACTTC.